Listed here are 10 T cell receptor beta chains from one sample, sequenced in a study of cytomegalovirus exposure and HLA in healthy donors. PCR involved 60 Vbeta and 13 Jbeta primers. Some clones are missing from TCRdb's copy, which holds only in-frame ones; the method was immunoSEQ multiplex PCR. The sample carries 84,000 or so clones, roughly 80% recorded once. The sequenced sample consisted of PBMCs. These receptors all stem from a human donor in good health.

CDR3 amino acids: CASTGGLGETQYF. As DNA, the CDR3 is TGTGCCAGCACGGGGGGCCTAGGAGAGACCCAGTACTTC. This chain connects TRBV7-2 to TRBJ2-5, with D possibly matching TRBD2 (7 bases). The CDR3 runs 13 residues. Germline-derived CDR1 and CDR2 are SGHTA and FQGNSA. V was trimmed by 7 bases and J by 4 bases, leaving 13 bases between them.

The rearrangement uses TRBV29-1 and TRBJ2-5; D perhaps matches TRBD2 (6 bases). The J call is uncertain, as TRBJ2-7 better fits the DNA end. Germline V gene sequence: CDR1 SQVTM, CDR2 ANQGSEA. The CDR3 runs to 13 residues. CDR3 sequence: CSVGGGTFYEQYF. CDR3 in DNA: TGCAGCGTCGGTGGCGGGACTTTCTACGAGCAGTACTTC.

This chain links TRBV19 with TRBJ2-5, with TRBD2 matching over 9 bases. The V gene's germline CDR1 is LNHDA and CDR2 SQIVND (reference sequence). This CDR3 contains 16 residues. V was clipped by 3 bases and J by 4 bases; unmatched bases: 9. CDR3 coding DNA: TGTGCCAGTAGTATCATAGCGGGGGCTCGTATAGAGACCCAGTACTTC. As protein: CASSIIAGARIETQYF.

Concerning this clone itself: Compared with germline, one end of the junction differs, possibly owing to a read error. The J gene is TRBJ1-4, the V gene TRBV7-9; 9 bases match TRBD1. The CDR3 loop spans 15 amino acids. The germline V gene has CDR1 SEHNR and CDR2 FQNEAQ (reference sequence). CDR3 sequence reads: CSSSLPTGGGEKLFF. In DNA form, the CDR3 reads TGTTCCAGCAGCTTACCTACAGGGGGCGGTGAAAAACTGTTTTTT. Supplemented by reference TRBV7-9 and TRBJ1-4, the full variable domain reads DTGVSQNPRHKITKRGQNVTFRCDPISEHNRLYWYRQTLGQGPEFLTYFQNEAQLEKSRLLSDRFSAERPKGSFSTLEIQRTEQGDSAMYLCSSSLPTGGGEKLFFGSGTQLSVL.

This clone has only one observation. The chain joins TRBV5-1 to TRBJ2-2; 8 bases line up with TRBD1. J lost 3 bases, V lost 0 bases, and 4 bases had no gene match. Germline V gives CDR1 SGHRS, CDR2 YFSETQ. The CDR3 contains 16 residues. DNA for the CDR3: TGCGCCAGCAGCTTGGGACAGGGGCGATACACCGGGGAGCTGTTTTTT. It codes for CASSLGQGRYTGELFF.

The chain has TRBV5-4 and TRBJ2-2, with 7 bases lining up with TRBD1. The CDR3 is 16 residues long. Germline V gives CDR1 SGHNT, CDR2 YYREEE (reference sequence). Trimming cost V 5 bases and J 3 bases; bases outside gene matches: 10. CDR3 nucleotide sequence: TGTGCCAGCAGACCAACAGGGGTCGCGGACACCGGGGAGCTGTTTTTT. It is translated as CASRPTGVADTGELFF.

The V and J genes are TRBV5-1 and TRBJ2-2; a possible D gene is TRBD1 (5 bases). Deletions cut 0 bases from V and 0 bases from J, with 6 bases between. CDR1 is SGHRS, CDR2 YFSETQ, per germline. The CDR3 has 15 amino acids. In DNA form, the CDR3 reads TGCGCCAGCAGCTTGGGGACAACGAACACCGGGGAGCTGTTTTTT. As protein: CASSLGTTNTGELFF. The entire variable domain, with the rest obtained from reference TRBV5-1 and TRBJ2-2, is as follows: KAGVTQTPRYLIKTRGQQVTLSCSPISGHRSVSWYQQTPGQGLQFLFEYFSETQRNKGNFPGRFSGRQFSNSRSEMNVSTLELGDSALYLCASSLGTTNTGELFFGEGSRLTVL.

J is TRBJ1-4 and V is TRBV29-1; 7 nucleotides agree with TRBD1. CDR1 SQVTM and CDR2 ANQGSEA come from the germline V gene. This CDR3 is 14 amino acids long. Germline trimming cut 6 bases from V and 7 bases from J; bases unmatched to any gene: 11. CDR3 sequence reads: CSVQIGTVSEKLFF. CDR3 DNA: TGCAGCGTCCAAATTGGGACAGTTTCTGAAAAACTGTTTTTT.

The chain is built from TRBV25-1 and TRBJ2-5; TRBD2 might be the D (7 bases). Germline V gene sequence: CDR1 MGHDK, CDR2 SYGVNS. The CDR3 length is 15 residues. The V gene lost 1 base and the J gene lost 5 bases, with 14 bases spanning the gap. CDR3 region: CASSEWGGDGETQYF. Here the CDR3 DNA reads TGTGCCAGCAGTGAATGGGGGGGCGACGGGGAGACCCAGTACTTC.

V usage is TRBV5-1 and J usage is TRBJ1-1; D is perhaps TRBD1 (5 bases). The CDR3 loop spans 14 amino acids. Germline CDR1 is SGHRS and CDR2 is YFSETQ. The ends were cut back, 6 bases at V and 3 bases at J, with 15 bases in the middle. Written as DNA, the CDR3 is TGCGCCAGCAAATCGACAGCCCTCGACACTGAAGCTTTCTTT. As protein: CASKSTALDTEAFF.